What follows are 17 T cell receptor beta chains derived from one specimen sequenced in a study of Ad26.COV2.S vaccination and SARS-CoV-2 variants. Assay: immunoSEQ multiplex PCR; the TCRdb copy retains only in-frame clones and omits some. Of some 190,000 clones in the sample, approximately 88% were seen once. This specimen was peripheral blood, taken after recovery from COVID-19. The receptors were gathered from a human donor who had recovered from COVID-19.

This chain joins TRBV19 and TRBJ1-3; the D is unclear. In germline, CDR1 is LNHDA, CDR2 SQIVND (reference sequence). The germline V and J ends were trimmed by 1 base and 3 bases, with 4 bases remaining between them. The CDR3 consists of 13 residues. CDR3 residues: CASSIVFGNTIYF. The CDR3 nucleotides read TGTGCCAGTAGTATAGTCTTTGGAAACACCATATATTTT.

The V call is TRBV29-1, the J call TRBJ1-2; D might be TRBD1 (6 bases). This CDR3 spans 14 amino acids. V was cut by 0 bases and J by 4 bases, with 12 bases left in between. Germline CDR1 and CDR2: SQVTM and ANQGSEA. The CDR3 DNA sequence: TGCAGCGTTGAAGATTCAGGACAGTTCTATGGCTACACCTTC. It translates to CSVEDSGQFYGYTF.

The V gene is TRBV5-1, the J gene TRBJ2-5; TRBD1 agrees at 8 bases. Germline V gene sequence: CDR1 SGHRS, CDR2 YFSETQ. This CDR3 has 15 amino acids. Germline trimming cut 4 bases from V and 7 bases from J; bases unmatched to any gene: 12. The chain's CDR3 is CASSNPGQASWTQYF. For the CDR3, the DNA is TGCGCCAGCAGCAATCCGGGACAGGCTTCGTGGACCCAGTACTTC.

The chain links TRBV11-2 to TRBJ2-3; no definite D call. Trimming removed 0 bases from V and 9 bases from J, with 10 bases in between. Germline-derived CDR1 and CDR2 are SGHAT and FQNNGV. CDR3 length: 13 amino acids. The chain's CDR3 is CASSLEAAATQYF. The CDR3 DNA sequence: TGTGCCAGCAGCTTAGAGGCGGCGGCAACGCAGTATTTT.

The rearrangement links TRBV6-6 to TRBJ1-4; perhaps TRBD1 as D (5 bases). This CDR3 comprises 15 residues. CDR1 is MNHNY and CDR2 is SVGAGI in the germline V gene (reference sequence). The ends were cut back, 6 bases at V and 5 bases at J, with 16 bases in the middle. The CDR3 DNA reads as TGTGCCAGCAGCTCTAGACAGTTAAAGAATGAAAAACTGTTTTTT. Translation: CASSSRQLKNEKLFF.

A few counts support this clone. The CDR3 sequence: CASSYGQGVLNTEAFF. The CDR3 nucleotides read TGTGCCAGCAGTTACGGGCAGGGGGTTCTGAACACTGAAGCTTTCTTT. The chain joins TRBV6-6 to TRBJ1-1; 7 bases fit TRBD1. Germline assignment: CDR1 MNHNY and CDR2 SVGAGI (reference sequence). This CDR3 contains 16 residues. Trimming at V came to 2 bases and at J to 0 bases, leaving 6 bases not matched to a gene.

The V gene is TRBV6-2 or TRBV6-3, the J gene TRBJ2-2, with 10 nucleotides matching TRBD1. V trimming: 6 bases; J trimming: 4 bases; junction bases outside the gene matches: 2. Germline assignment: CDR1 MNHEY and CDR2 SVGEGT. The CDR3 length is 14 residues. The CDR3 spells CASSRDRGTGELFF. CDR3 sequence (DNA): TGTGCCAGCAGCCGGGACAGGGGCACCGGGGAGCTGTTTTTT.

This clone was seen more than once but under ten times. This rearrangement joins TRBV10-3 to TRBJ1-1, with D maybe TRBD1 (5 bases). Per germline, CDR1 ENHRY and CDR2 SYGVKD. V lost 10 bases and J lost 1, with 10 bases in between. The CDR3 loop spans 12 amino acids. For the CDR3, the DNA is TGTGCCAGCTGGACAAGGAACACTGAAGCTTTCTTT. Translation: CASWTRNTEAFF.

The genes are TRBV2 and TRBJ1-6, with TRBD1 as a possible D gene (6 bases). Per germline, CDR1 SNHLY and CDR2 FYNNEI. Between the trimmed V and J ends, which lost 6 bases and 0 bases, there was a span of 12 bases. The CDR3 has 16 amino acids. The CDR3, as DNA: TGTGCCAGCAGACCAACAGGGAGCTCCTATAATTCACCCCTCCACTTT. This codes for CASRPTGSSYNSPLHF.

A single count supports this clone. The chain has TRBV5-8 and TRBJ2-7; TRBD2 matches at 10 bases. Per the germline V gene, CDR1 is SGHTS and CDR2 is YDEGEE. The junction had 8 bases not matched to a gene; V was cut back by 4 bases and J by 4 bases. CDR3 length: 15 amino acids. CDR3 protein: CASSLSGRAWYEQYF. The CDR3 bases are TGTGCCAGCAGCCTGAGCGGGAGGGCCTGGTACGAGCAGTACTTC.

The genes are TRBV28 and TRBJ1-2; 8 nucleotides align to TRBD1. Germline values: CDR1 MDHEN, CDR2 SYDVKM. With 5 bases clipped from V and 4 bases from J, the junction kept 3 bases outside the gene matches. The CDR3 has 13 amino acids. DNA for the CDR3: TGTGCCAGCAGTGGACAGGGACTCTATGGCTACACCTTC. Translating gives CASSGQGLYGYTF.

This chain uses TRBV19 with TRBJ1-5, with TRBD1 as a possible D gene (5 bases). Per germline, CDR1 LNHDA and CDR2 SQIVND (reference sequence). Trimming shortened V by 6 bases and J by 0 bases, and 18 bases separated the two germline ends. The CDR3 totals 17 residues. The CDR3 loop reads CASSTGLTVNSNQPQHF. In DNA form, the CDR3 reads TGTGCCAGTAGCACGGGACTGACAGTCAATAGCAATCAGCCCCAGCATTTT.

J is TRBJ1-2 and V is TRBV7-2, with D unresolved. CDR3 length: 13 amino acids. V lost 1 base and J lost 8, with 11 bases in between. Looked up from germline, CDR1 is SGHTA and CDR2 is FQGNSA. CDR3 in DNA: TGTGCCAGCAGCTTAGACGGGAGTTACGGCTACACCTTC. Encoded protein: CASSLDGSYGYTF.

This chain links TRBV7-2 with TRBJ1-3; D possibly corresponds to TRBD1 (6 bases). The CDR3 covers 15 residues. V lost 5 bases and J 3 bases, leaving 14 bases between the germline ends. Per germline, CDR1 SGHTA and CDR2 FQGNSA. CDR3 sequence reads: CASSARGAVGNTIYF. CDR3 nucleotides: TGTGCCAGCAGCGCGAGGGGGGCTGTTGGAAACACCATATATTTT.

This clone was observed a handful of times. The V gene is TRBV20-1, the J gene TRBJ2-1; D call uncertain. The ends were cut back, 3 bases at V and 0 bases at J, with 3 bases in the middle. There are 12 residues in the CDR3. Germline CDR1 and CDR2: DFQATT and SNEGSKA (reference sequence). CDR3 region: CSASRSYNEQFF. CDR3 in DNA: TGCAGTGCTAGTCGCTCCTACAATGAGCAGTTCTTC.

CDR3 DNA sequence: TGTGCCAGCTCAAGGGGGATCCAAGAGACCCAGTACTTC. Translation gives CASSRGIQETQYF. This chain joins TRBV2 and TRBJ2-5; weak D call: TRBD1 (6 bases). CDR1 is SNHLY and CDR2 is FYNNEI in the germline V gene. Trimming left V 8 bases short and J 1 base short, with 11 bases between. This CDR3 has 13 amino acids.

V usage is TRBV10-1 and J usage is TRBJ2-1; 10 nucleotides match TRBD2. This CDR3 is 14 amino acids long. Losses at the gene ends were 6 bases for V and 8 bases for J; bases not matched to a gene: 7. Germline CDR1 and CDR2: WNHNN and SYGVQD (reference sequence). In DNA form, the CDR3 reads TGCGCCAGCAGCTTAAGCGGGAGGGCCGATGAGCAGTTCTTC. Protein product: CASSLSGRADEQFF.